This is a list of T cell receptor beta chains from one sample in a study of blood T cell repertoires in COVID-19. Method: immunoSEQ multiplex PCR; TCRdb's copy keeps in-frame clones and lacks some. The table records roughly 150,000 clones, 84% of them present only once. Specimen: PBMCs or T cells enriched from blood (not recorded which). The receptors shown here come from a woman between 45 and 65 years old who had recovered from COVID-19. The CDR3 runs from the conserved cysteine through the conserved F or W. The D gene is left open where the match is weak. A row's size may be missing; if present it is once, few, many or a size class.

abundance	d_gene	v_gene	j_gene	CDR3aa	CDR3nt
NA	NA	TRBV6-5	TRBJ2-3	CASSYSKRDTQYF	TGTGCCAGCAGTTACTCCAAGAGGGATACGCAGTATTTT
NA	NA	TRBV6-1	TRBJ1-2	CASDSGGGAVYGYTF	TGTGCCAGCGACTCCGGTGGGGGGGCAGTTTATGGCTACACCTTC
NA	NA	TRBV6-5	TRBJ2-7	CASSYSGGKRFEQYF	TGTGCCAGCAGTTACTCCGGCGGGAAAAGGTTCGAGCAGTACTTC
NA	NA	TRBV3-1/TRBV3-2	TRBJ2-1	CASFDRDFTGEQFF	TGTGCCAGCTTCGACAGGGACTTTACGGGTGAGCAGTTCTTC
NA	NA	TRBV3-1/TRBV3-2	TRBJ1-3	CASSQRIPTTAPSRNTIYF	TGTGCCAGCAGCCAGCGGATCCCTACGACAGCCCCGTCGCGAAACACCATATATTTT
NA	TRBD2	TRBV3-1/TRBV3-2	TRBJ2-7	CASSHKAGLEQYF	TGTGCCAGCAGCCATAAAGCGGGACTGGAGCAGTACTTC
once	NA	TRBV12-3/TRBV12-4	TRBJ1-3	CASRSYGGNTIYF	TGTGCCAGCAGAAGCTACGGTGGAAACACCATATATTTT
few	NA	TRBV4-3	TRBJ1-5	CASSQAKTGGKYQPQHF	TGCGCCAGCAGCCAAGCCAAAACGGGGGGTAAATATCAGCCCCAGCATTTT
NA	NA	TRBV19	TRBJ2-2	CASSSQGIGTGELFF	TGTGCCAGTAGTTCCCAGGGAATCGGTACCGGGGAGCTGTTTTTT
NA	TRBD2	TRBV19	TRBJ2-1	CASSSGGAVSYNEQFF	TGTGCCAGTAGTAGCGGGGGGGCCGTATCCTACAATGAGCAGTTCTTC
NA	NA	TRBV19	TRBJ2-2	CASSMEGFGGELFF	TGTGCCAGTAGTATGGAGGGGTTTGGCGGGGAGCTGTTTTTT
NA	TRBD2	TRBV7-8	TRBJ2-1	CASSLGVTRLAGNNEQFF	TGTGCCAGCAGCTTAGGGGTGACAAGACTAGCGGGGAATAATGAGCAGTTCTTC
few	TRBD1	TRBV27	TRBJ2-7	CASSPGQGARLARYEQYF	TGTGCCAGCAGTCCCGGACAGGGGGCGCGCCTTGCGAGGTACGAGCAGTACTTC
NA	NA	TRBV9	TRBJ1-2	CASSVGPGGAGGYTF	TGTGCCAGCAGCGTAGGGCCGGGGGGCGCGGGGGGCTACACCTTC
once	NA	TRBV7-2	TRBJ2-7	CASSPAGVYEQYF	TGTGCCAGCAGCCCCGCGGGTGTCTACGAGCAGTACTTC
NA	NA	TRBV7-2	TRBJ2-2	CASPLGGGKNTGELFF	TGTGCCAGCCCACTAGGGGGGGGAAAGAACACCGGGGAGCTGTTTTTT
NA	NA	TRBV4-1	TRBJ2-1	CASSQEETRASRYNEQFF	TGCGCCAGCAGCCAAGAAGAAACCCGGGCTAGCCGATACAATGAGCAGTTCTTC
few	TRBD2	TRBV19	TRBJ2-7	CASSGSGRHEQYF	TGTGCCAGTAGTGGGTCCGGGAGGCACGAGCAGTACTTC
NA	NA	TRBV10-3	TRBJ2-7	CAISERDLARVGYEQYF	TGTGCCATCAGTGAGCGGGATCTAGCGAGGGTCGGGTACGAGCAGTACTTC
few	NA	TRBV3-1/TRBV3-2	TRBJ2-7	CASSHIGRGEQYF	TGTGCCAGCAGCCATATCGGGAGAGGCGAGCAGTACTTC
NA	TRBD1	TRBV18	TRBJ2-7	CASSPGTGYYEQYF	TGTGCCAGCTCACCAGGGACAGGGTACTACGAGCAGTACTTC
NA	NA	TRBV11-2	TRBJ1-1	CASRDQGLRTEAFF	TGTGCCAGCAGAGACCAGGGTCTTCGCACTGAAGCTTTCTTT